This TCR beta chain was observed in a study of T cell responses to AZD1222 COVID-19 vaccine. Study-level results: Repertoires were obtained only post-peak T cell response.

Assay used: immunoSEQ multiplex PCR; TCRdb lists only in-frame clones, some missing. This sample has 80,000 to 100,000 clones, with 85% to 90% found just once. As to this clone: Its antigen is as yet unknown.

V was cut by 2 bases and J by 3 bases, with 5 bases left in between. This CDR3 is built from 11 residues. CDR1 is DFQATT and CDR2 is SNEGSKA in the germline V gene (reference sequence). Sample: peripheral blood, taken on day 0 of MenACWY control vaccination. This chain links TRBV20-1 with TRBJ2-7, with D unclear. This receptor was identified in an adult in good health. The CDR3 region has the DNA TGCAGTGCTAGAAGGAACTACGAGCAGTACTTC. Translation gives CSARRNYEQYF.